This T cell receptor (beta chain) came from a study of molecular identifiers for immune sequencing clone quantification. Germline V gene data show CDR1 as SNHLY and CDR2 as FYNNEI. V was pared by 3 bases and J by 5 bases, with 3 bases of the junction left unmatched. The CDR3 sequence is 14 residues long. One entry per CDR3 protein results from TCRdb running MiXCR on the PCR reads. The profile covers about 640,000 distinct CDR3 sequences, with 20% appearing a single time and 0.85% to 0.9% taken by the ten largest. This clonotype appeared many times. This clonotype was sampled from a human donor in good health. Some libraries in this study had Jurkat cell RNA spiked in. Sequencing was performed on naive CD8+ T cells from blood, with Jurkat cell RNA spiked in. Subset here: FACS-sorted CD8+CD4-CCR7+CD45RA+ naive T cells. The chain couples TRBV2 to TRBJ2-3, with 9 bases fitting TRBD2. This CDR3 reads CASSDPSGVDTQYF. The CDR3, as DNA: TGTGCCAGCAGTGACCCTAGCGGGGTAGATACGCAGTATTTT. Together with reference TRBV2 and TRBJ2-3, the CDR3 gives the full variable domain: EPEVTQTPSHQVTQMGQEVILRCVPISNHLYFYWYRQILGQKVEFLVSFYNNEISEKSEIFDDQFSVERPDGSNFTLKIRSTKLEDSAMYFCASSDPSGVDTQYFGPGTRLTVL.